A single sample gave rise to the 26 T cell receptor beta chains below, sequenced in a study of T cells after posttransplantation cyclophosphamide. Control samples came 1 year after myeloablative marrow transplants with methotrexate plus calcineurin inhibitor. The method was immunoSEQ multiplex PCR; TCRdb's version includes in-frame clones alone and lacks a portion of them. This sample has 21,000 or so clones, with roughly 85% found just once. The sample consisted of PBMCs, taken 350 to 400 days after allogeneic stem cell transplant with calcineurin inhibitor and methotrexate. These receptors all stem from a female patient between 30 and 40 years old who received an allogeneic stem cell transplant from an unrelated donor, was CMV-positive, and had acute and chronic GVHD. Some T cells may have originated in the graft donor.

The chain links TRBV7-3 to TRBJ2-1; a possible D gene is TRBD2 (5 bases). The V end lost 6 bases, the J end lost 7 bases, and 13 bases lay between the germline ends. CDR1 is SGHTA, CDR2 FQGTGA, per germline. The CDR3 runs to 13 residues. The CDR3 nucleotides are TGTGCCAGCAGTCGGACTTCCGATAATGAGCAGTTCTTC. Protein sequence: CASSRTSDNEQFF.

The CDR3 loop is CASTDRGYGYTF. The CDR3 nucleotides read TGCGCCAGCACAGACAGGGGCTATGGCTACACCTTC. The chain couples TRBV5-1 to TRBJ1-2, with 8 bases matching TRBD1. CDR3 length: 12 residues. Germline V gene lookup returns CDR1 SGHRS and CDR2 YFSETQ. V shed 6 bases, J shed 4 bases, and the junction held 2 bases outside the gene matches.

The chain employs TRBV9 and TRBJ1-2; 7 positions match TRBD1. After removal of 0 bases from V and 6 bases from J, the junction contained 14 bases not matched to a gene. Germline V gene lookup returns CDR1 SGDLS and CDR2 YYNGEE. The CDR3 runs to 17 residues. The CDR3 region is CASSVVEGDRDSDGYTF. CDR3 DNA sequence: TGTGCCAGCAGCGTAGTAGAGGGAGACCGGGACAGTGATGGCTACACCTTC.

The chain joins TRBV27 to TRBJ2-1; 12 nucleotides agree with TRBD2. The CDR3 sequence is 18 residues long. V was pared by 0 bases and J by 7 bases, with 10 bases of the junction left unmatched. CDR1 and CDR2 from the germline V gene are MNHEY and SMNVEV (reference sequence). In DNA, the CDR3 is TGTGCCAGCAGTTTATCGTACAGTTGGCTAGCGGGGGGGAATGAGCAGTTCTTC. Translating gives CASSLSYSWLAGGNEQFF.

CDR3 sequence: CASSFTSNTEAFF. CDR3 DNA: TGTGCCAGCAGTTTTACTTCCAACACTGAAGCTTTCTTT. This chain uses TRBV11-2 with TRBJ1-1; no clear D gene. Trimming pared 6 bases from V and 2 bases from J, leaving 10 bases between. Germline V gene data show CDR1 as SGHAT and CDR2 as FQNNGV. The CDR3 contains 13 residues.

The gene calls are TRBV7-8 and TRBJ1-1; 9 nucleotides line up with TRBD1. The CDR3 spans 13 residues. The trim removed 8 bases at V and 11 bases at J, leaving 12 bases unmatched. Germline V CDR1 and CDR2: SGHVS, FQNEAQ. This CDR3 is CASGQIQGASAFF. Here the CDR3 DNA reads TGTGCCAGCGGGCAGATACAGGGGGCGTCGGCTTTCTTT.

The count of this clone is one. The rearrangement joins TRBV5-1 to TRBJ2-7; 7 nucleotides agree with TRBD2. The CDR3 runs 15 residues. V trimming: 4 bases; J trimming: 1 base; junction bases outside the gene matches: 8. The germline V gene has CDR1 SGHRS and CDR2 YFSETQ. The CDR3 sequence is CASSRSGDSSYEQYF. CDR3 DNA sequence: TGCGCCAGCAGCAGGAGCGGGGATTCATCCTACGAGCAGTACTTC.

The gene calls are TRBV28 and TRBJ1-1; D is ambiguous. Germline V lookup: CDR1 MDHEN, CDR2 SYDVKM. The V end lost 6 bases, the J end lost 1 base, and 12 bases lay between the germline ends. This CDR3 has 14 amino acids. CDR3 protein: CASSPGLKNTEAFF. The CDR3 nucleotides are TGTGCCAGCAGCCCCGGACTAAAGAACACTGAAGCTTTCTTT.

This clone was detected once. The chain combines TRBV10-3 with TRBJ2-5; tentatively, D is TRBD1 (6 bases). Trimming stripped 0 bases from V and 5 bases from J, with 10 bases between. This CDR3 is built from 14 residues. Germline V gene data show CDR1 as ENHRY and CDR2 as SYGVKD. The CDR3 loop is CAISESKGDETQYF. The CDR3 nucleotides are TGTGCCATCAGTGAGTCGAAGGGGGACGAGACCCAGTACTTC.

This clone was detected only a few times. The genes are TRBV7-9 and TRBJ2-7, with a weak D call TRBD2 (5 bases). The germline V and J ends were trimmed by 5 bases and 3 bases, with 8 bases remaining between them. The CDR3 is made up of 12 amino acids. The germline CDR1 and CDR2 sequences are SEHNR and FQNEAQ (reference sequence). CDR3 coding DNA: TGTGCCAGCAGCGTGACTATCTACGAGCAGTACTTC. Its protein is CASSVTIYEQYF. Full variable domain (outside the CDR3, taken from reference TRBV7-9 and TRBJ2-7): DTGVSQNPRHKITKRGQNVTFRCDPISEHNRLYWYRQTLGQGPEFLTYFQNEAQLEKSRLLSDRFSAERPKGSFSTLEIQRTEQGDSAMYLCASSVTIYEQYFGPGTRLTVT.

CDR3 sequence reads: CSAEVSTEAFF. CDR3 bases: TGCAGTGCTGAGGTGTCCACTGAAGCTTTCTTT. V is TRBV20-1 and J is TRBJ1-1; D not certain. This CDR3 is built from 11 residues. Germline CDR1 reads DFQATT; CDR2 reads SNEGSKA (reference sequence). Trimming left V 5 bases short and J 4 bases short, with 8 bases between.

The rearrangement uses TRBV15 and TRBJ2-3, with no clear D. The CDR3 has 13 amino acids. Looked up from germline, CDR1 is LNHNV and CDR2 is YYDKDF (reference sequence). The germline V and J ends were trimmed by 4 bases and 4 bases, with 9 bases remaining between them. CDR3 in amino acids: CATSNRLADTQYF. Written as DNA, the CDR3 is TGTGCCACCAGCAACAGATTGGCAGATACGCAGTATTTT.

V usage is TRBV4-2 and J usage is TRBJ1-4; D remains ambiguous. V was trimmed by 2 bases and J by 0 bases, leaving 10 bases between them. Germline V gives CDR1 LGHNA, CDR2 YNFKEQ. This CDR3 is 16 amino acids long. CDR3 sequence reads: CASSQNRGATNEKLFF. The CDR3 DNA is TGTGCCAGCAGCCAAAATCGCGGGGCAACTAATGAAAAACTGTTTTTT.

The chain carries TRBV7-9 and TRBJ2-1; TRBD2 matches at 9 bases. Germline V CDR1 and CDR2: SEHNR, FQNEAQ (reference sequence). CDR3 length equals 15 residues. V lost 7 bases, J lost 7 bases, and 11 bases stayed unmatched. CDR3 residues: CASIITAGGPNEQFF. For the CDR3, the DNA is TGTGCCAGCATCATTACAGCGGGGGGCCCAAATGAGCAGTTCTTC.

This clone was detected a few times. The rearrangement joins TRBV5-8 to TRBJ1-4, with 7 bases identical to TRBD1. The V gene's germline CDR1 is SGHTS and CDR2 YDEGEE. Unmatched junction bases numbered 4, after V lost 4 bases and J lost 4 bases. The CDR3 is 14 amino acids. CDR3 nucleotide sequence: TGTGCCAGCAGCCCGGGACAGTATAATGAAAAACTGTTTTTT. This translates into CASSPGQYNEKLFF.

The rearrangement joins TRBV18 to TRBJ2-7; 8 nucleotides line up with TRBD2. In germline, CDR1 is KGHSH, CDR2 LQKENI. The CDR3 covers 14 residues. The ends lost 4 bases at V and 4 bases at J; junction bases unmatched: 6. CDR3 region: CASSLGTREYEQYF. The CDR3 DNA reads as TGTGCCAGCTCACTCGGGACTAGGGAATACGAGCAGTACTTC.

CDR3 nucleotides: TGTGCCAGCTCACCATTAGGCGGCTTCACAGGGGATGGTTACGAGCAGTACTTC. Its protein product is CASSPLGGFTGDGYEQYF. The V and J genes are TRBV18 and TRBJ2-7; 7 bases align to TRBD1. Germline CDR1 reads KGHSH; CDR2 reads LQKENI. J lost 4 bases, V lost 2 bases, and 17 bases had no gene match. This CDR3 contains 18 residues.

This clone was picked up a small number of times. CDR3 sequence reads: CASSLGYENEKLFF. In DNA, the CDR3 is TGTGCCAGCAGCTTAGGATACGAGAATGAAAAACTGTTTTTT. This chain links TRBV7-9 with TRBJ1-4; no firm D call. Trimming removed 1 base at V and 5 bases at J, with 8 bases between. There are 14 residues in the CDR3. Per the germline V gene, CDR1 is SEHNR and CDR2 is FQNEAQ (reference sequence).

This clone was seen only a few times. This chain uses TRBV9 with TRBJ1-4, with a tentative D call TRBD1 (5 bases). Between the trimmed V and J ends, which lost 7 bases and 4 bases, there was a span of 14 bases. The CDR3 loop spans 14 amino acids. The germline V gene has CDR1 SGDLS and CDR2 YYNGEE. CDR3 coding DNA: TGTGCCAGCGGAAAACAGGTAGTTAATGAAAAACTGTTTTTT. As protein: CASGKQVVNEKLFF. The whole variable domain, remainder taken from reference TRBV9 and TRBJ1-4, is DSGVTQTPKHLITATGQRVTLRCSPRSGDLSVYWYQQSLDQGLQFLIQYYNGEERAKGNILERFSAQQFPDLHSELNLSSLELGDSALYFCASGKQVVNEKLFFGSGTQLSVL.

The chain uses TRBV28 and TRBJ2-5; TRBD1 aligns across 8 bases. The J call may be incorrect, as the DNA end agrees better with TRBJ2-7. Germline loops: CDR1 MDHEN, CDR2 SYDVKM. The CDR3 covers 14 residues. The CDR3 nucleotides are TGTGCCAGCAGTTCTGGGACAGGATCCTACGAGCAGTACTTC. Encoded protein: CASSSGTGSYEQYF.

The chain is built from TRBV5-1 and TRBJ1-1; D is possibly TRBD1 (6 bases). CDR3 length equals 17 residues. Germline V gene data show CDR1 as SGHRS and CDR2 as YFSETQ. V shed 4 bases and J shed 1 base, with 20 bases lying between them. DNA of the CDR3: TGCGCCAGCAGCGCTACAGGGTTCTCGCAATCGAACACTGAAGCTTTCTTT. It is translated as CASSATGFSQSNTEAFF.

This rearrangement joins TRBV14 to TRBJ2-7; weak D call: TRBD1 (5 bases). This CDR3 has 13 amino acids. Trimming left V 4 bases short and J 1 base short, with 8 bases between. In germline, CDR1 is SGHDN, CDR2 FVKESK. As DNA, the CDR3 is TGTGCCAGCAGCCGTAGACAGTCCTACGAGCAGTACTTC. As protein: CASSRRQSYEQYF. The whole variable domain, remainder taken from reference TRBV14 and TRBJ2-7, is EAGVTQFPSHSVIEKGQTVTLRCDPISGHDNLYWYRRVMGKEIKFLLHFVKESKQDESGMPNNRFLAERTGGTYSTLKVQPAELEDSGVYFCASSRRQSYEQYFGPGTRLTVT.

V is TRBV27 and J is TRBJ1-1, with D unclear. Looked up from germline, CDR1 is MNHEY and CDR2 is SMNVEV (reference sequence). The CDR3 totals 15 residues. V lost 4 bases and J lost 1, with 13 bases in between. CDR3: CASSSLGRGNTEAFF. CDR3 DNA: TGTGCCAGCAGTTCCTTAGGGCGGGGGAACACTGAAGCTTTCTTT.

V is TRBV7-2 and J is TRBJ1-5; TRBD1 is a possible D gene (6 bases). V lost 8 bases and J 5 bases, leaving 19 bases between the germline ends. Germline CDR1 is SGHTA and CDR2 is FQGNSA. The CDR3 length is 15 residues. In DNA form, the CDR3 reads TGTGCCAGCGCCCAGGGAGGGGGGGGTTATCAGCCCCAGCATTTT. Translating it yields CASAQGGGGYQPQHF.

There are a few counts of this clone. This chain connects TRBV27 to TRBJ1-1, with TRBD1 matching 7 bases. With 6 bases clipped from V and 5 bases from J, the junction kept 6 bases outside the gene matches. CDR3 length equals 13 residues. From germline, CDR1 is MNHEY and CDR2 SMNVEV (reference sequence). The chain's CDR3 is CASRSTGETEAFF. DNA of the CDR3: TGTGCCAGCAGATCAACAGGGGAAACTGAAGCTTTCTTT.

This clone has just a few counts. The rearrangement links TRBV5-1 to TRBJ1-4, with D tentatively TRBD1 (5 bases). V lost 4 bases and J 0 bases, leaving 13 bases between the germline ends. Germline V lookup: CDR1 SGHRS, CDR2 YFSETQ. The CDR3 runs 16 residues. As DNA, the CDR3 is TGCGCCAGCAGCATAGGACAACCTACAACTAATGAAAAACTGTTTTTT. Translating it yields CASSIGQPTTNEKLFF.